The TCR beta chain under discussion was sequenced for a study of blood T cell repertoires in COVID-19. Study at large: COVID-19 samples collected from the United States, Italy and Spain covered acute and convalescent phases. PBMCs, B-cell-depleted T cells, or T cells were the source of the cDNA or gDNA that made up the material.

As handled by the study authors: Amplification from reference gene primers served as the basis for estimated nucleated cell counts. Data came from immunoSEQ multiplex PCR; TCRdb stores just in-frame clones and leaves some out. The V and J calls and the clone size are those of that table, but D and trimming were determined from the DNA. The table includes about 170,000 clones, roughly 86% detected once. The germline V gene has CDR1 MDHEN and CDR2 SYDVKM. V was clipped by 2 bases and J by 4 bases, with 9 bases between them. This CDR3 contains 15 residues. This receptor was obtained from a man aged 40-50 years who had recovered from COVID-19. Material: peripheral blood. This chain uses TRBV28 with TRBJ2-6, with TRBD1 as a possible D gene (5 bases). CDR3 DNA: TGTGCCAGCAGTTTAATAGGGGTAGGGGCCAACGTCCTGACTTTC. It encodes CASSLIGVGANVLTF. The full variable domain, in which reference TRBV28 and TRBJ2-6 provide the parts outside the CDR3, is DVKVTQSSRYLVKRTGEKVFLECVQDMDHENMFWYRQDPGLGLRLIYFSYDVKMKEKGDIPEGYSVSREKKERFSLILESASTNQTSMYLCASSLIGVGANVLTFGAGSRLTVL.